The clone carrying this TCR beta chain was seen a few times. The antigen remains unidentified. This sample is part of a study of T-cell reconstitution after alpha-beta-depleted transplantation in children. Overall study results and limits: Surviving thymic progenitors and recipient T cells were the source of high TCRbeta diversity at day 60 in some patients.

CDR1 SGHVS and CDR2 FQNEAQ come from the germline V gene. V was shortened by 2 bases and J by 7 bases, with 24 bases between the two germline ends. The CDR3 runs to 17 residues. Using unique molecular identifiers, the investigators prepared the TCRbeta library. TCRdb processed the PCR reads anew with MiXCR; each CDR3 protein has one entry. Among fewer than 750,000 distinct CDR3 sequences listed, approximately 30% were seen once. The sample was PBMCs, taken before TCRalphabeta/CD19-depleted stem cell transplant. The genes are TRBV7-8 and TRBJ2-7; D is undetermined. The sequence was obtained from a boy younger than two with Wiskott-Aldrich syndrome, due to receive a stem cell transplant. CDR3 amino acids: CASSLHEFSGHTGEQYF. CDR3 in DNA: TGTGCCAGCAGCTTACACGAGTTTTCCGGGCATACCGGGGAGCAGTACTTC.